This T cell receptor beta chain was sequenced for a study of blood T cell repertoires in COVID-19. The wider study: T cells, B-cell-depleted T cells, or PBMCs supplied cDNA or gDNA.

CDR3 length equals 16 residues. The germline gives CDR1 SGDLS, CDR2 YYNGEE. Trimming cost V 4 bases and J 1 base; bases outside gene matches: 8. Original data processing: Scientists estimated how many nucleated cells there were by amplifying reference gene primers. TCRdb's table, derived via immunoSEQ multiplex PCR, lists solely in-frame clones and lacks some. D and trimming were read from the DNA, whereas the V and J calls and clone size are those reported in that table. The sample holds roughly 230,000 clones, approximately 89% seen once. This chain uses TRBV9 with TRBJ2-7, with 10 bases aligning to TRBD1. The sequence was collected from a woman in her twenties or thirties with acute COVID-19. The sequenced sample consisted of PBMCs or T cells enriched from blood (not recorded which). CDR3: CASSPLGDRGSYEQYF. The DNA of the CDR3 is TGTGCCAGCAGCCCCCTCGGGGACAGGGGATCCTACGAGCAGTACTTC.